This T cell receptor (beta chain) stems from a study of T cells in women clearing cervical HPV infection. Study context: Blood came at first lesion visit for cases, post-clearance for controls.

Measured with immunoSEQ multiplex PCR; TCRdb has only the in-frame clones, and not every one. Its table lists over 30,000 clones. Trimming removed 7 bases at V and 10 bases at J, with 21 bases between. The CDR3 has 15 residues. CDR1 and CDR2 from the germline V gene are SGHDT and YYEEEE. Note on this clone: The observed sequence ends 3 residues before the CDR3 terminus, with the missing tail filled in from the germline J gene.

The receptor was derived from a woman aged 18-70 years with a cervical HPV16 infection that either progressed to CIN3+ or cleared (not recorded which). J is TRBJ1-6 and V is TRBV5-6; the D is unclear. Sequencing was performed on blood buffy coat. The sequenced CDR3 bases are TGTGCCAGCTCTGAGGGTTGGTTGGATCCGTCACCC. Translating it yields CASSEGWLDPSP. The full-length CDR3 reads as CASSEGWLDPSPLHF. The complete variable domain, with remaining parts taken from reference TRBV5-6 and TRBJ1-6, reads DAGVTQSPTHLIKTRGQQVTLRCSPKSGHDTVSWYQQALGQGPQFIFQYYEEEERQRGNFPDRFSGHQFPNYSSELNVNALLLGDSALYLCASSEGWLDPSPLHFGNGTRLTVT.